The 23 T cell receptor beta chains in this list originate from one sample, sequenced in a study of T-cell memory formation after mild COVID-19. MiXCR, run by TCRdb on the 5' RACE reads, gives a single entry per CDR3 protein. Among hundreds of thousands of distinct CDR3 sequences, around 20% were seen once, and the ten largest hold around 12%. The sequencing input was PBMCs or a T cell subset sorted from them (not recorded which). These receptor sequences come from an adult woman who had mild COVID-19 (a few samples of this study predate the infection). Cell type and time point are not known.

This clonotype occurred a few times. The rearrangement links TRBV11-2 to TRBJ2-1; unclear D gene. V lost 2 bases and J lost 0, with 11 bases in between. The germline V gene encodes CDR1 SGHAT and CDR2 FQNNGV. This CDR3 contains 16 residues. Here the CDR3 DNA reads TGTGCCAGCAGCTTACTCCTAAGCCGCTCCTACAATGAGCAGTTCTTC. It specifies CASSLLLSRSYNEQFF.

This clonotype was seen a few times. The rearrangement links TRBV4-2 to TRBJ1-1; 8 bases map to TRBD1. This CDR3 region has 15 residues. Germline CDR1 LGHNA, CDR2 YNFKEQ. Trimming removed 5 bases from V and 0 bases from J; junction bases left unmatched: 5. CDR3 nucleotides: TGTGCCAGCAGCGCGACAGGGGCGATGAACACTGAAGCTTTCTTT. Its translation is CASSATGAMNTEAFF.

This clonotype was observed a few times. The CDR3: CASSLEPGQEEYEQYF. CDR3 DNA sequence: TGTGCCAGCAGCCTCGAACCGGGACAGGAGGAGTACGAGCAGTACTTC. The J gene is TRBJ2-7, the V gene TRBV9; 8 bases fit TRBD1. Trimming removed 4 bases from V and 4 bases from J; junction bases left unmatched: 13. The V gene's germline CDR1 is SGDLS and CDR2 YYNGEE. This CDR3 has 16 amino acids.

This clonotype was detected many times. J is TRBJ2-3 and V is TRBV12-3 or TRBV12-4; possibly TRBD1 or TRBD2 for D (5 bases each). The V gene lost 8 bases and the J gene lost 1 base, with 13 bases spanning the gap. The CDR3 has 14 amino acids. The CDR3 loop is CASGRGAGTDTQYF. CDR3 DNA sequence: TGTGCCAGCGGTAGAGGGGCCGGCACAGATACGCAGTATTTT.

The chain is built from TRBV12-3 or TRBV12-4 and TRBJ1-5; TRBD1 matches 8 bases. This CDR3 comprises 18 residues. Trimming removed 1 base from V and 0 bases from J; junction bases left unmatched: 8. CDR3 protein: CASSLGQGSGLSNQPQHF. CDR3 in DNA: TGTGCCAGCAGTTTAGGACAGGGGAGCGGGCTTAGCAATCAGCCCCAGCATTTT.

This chain links TRBV18 with TRBJ2-1; 7 bases are a match to TRBD1. The CDR3 totals 19 residues. V lost 0 bases and J lost 4; bases outside the gene matches: 15. CDR1 KGHSH and CDR2 LQKENI come from the germline V gene. The CDR3 loop is CASSPPAGGPHPGYNEQFF. DNA of the CDR3: TGTGCCAGCTCACCACCGGCAGGGGGACCCCACCCGGGGTACAATGAGCAGTTCTTC.

The table lists this clonotype with many counts. V is TRBV15 and J is TRBJ2-6; 10 bases are a match to TRBD2. CDR1 is LNHNV and CDR2 is YYDKDF in the germline V gene (reference sequence). J lost 1 base, V lost 8 bases, and 5 bases had no gene match. The CDR3 extends over 16 amino acids. The CDR3 loop reads CATSSGGASGANVLTF. The CDR3 coding sequence is TGTGCCACCTCCAGCGGGGGGGCATCTGGGGCCAACGTCCTGACTTTC.

This clonotype was recorded a few times. The rearrangement uses TRBV2 and TRBJ2-3, with 10 bases identical to TRBD1. Germline CDR1 SNHLY, CDR2 FYNNEI. This CDR3 is built from 15 residues. V gave up 5 bases and J gave up 3 bases; unmatched junction bases: 5. The CDR3 reads CASSKTGGETDTQYF. In DNA, the CDR3 is TGTGCCAGCAGTAAGACAGGGGGCGAGACAGATACGCAGTATTTT.

The DNA for the CDR3 is TGTGCCATCAGTGCTATTGACAGGGACTTTCCCGAGCAGTACTTC. Translated, it gives CAISAIDRDFPEQYF. The V gene is TRBV10-3, the J gene TRBJ2-7; perhaps TRBD1 as D (7 bases). V was shortened by 4 bases and J by 6 bases, with 19 bases between the two germline ends. CDR3 length: 15 amino acids. Germline V lookup: CDR1 ENHRY, CDR2 SYGVKD.

CDR3 coding DNA: TGTGCCAGCAGGGAAAGCTCCGGGACAGCTGGTGGCTACACCTTC. This gives the protein CASRESSGTAGGYTF. This chain connects TRBV2 to TRBJ1-2, with 7 positions matching TRBD1. The CDR3 contains 15 residues. Germline V gene sequence: CDR1 SNHLY, CDR2 FYNNEI. J gave up 7 bases and V 6 bases, and 14 bases lay outside the gene matches. The full variable domain, with the rest looked up from reference TRBV2 and TRBJ1-2, is EPEVTQTPSHQVTQMGQEVILRCVPISNHLYFYWYRQILGQKVEFLVSFYNNEISEKSEIFDDQFSVERPDGSNFTLKIRSTKLEDSAMYFCASRESSGTAGGYTFGSGTRLTVV.

This clonotype was found a few times. The genes are TRBV6-5 and TRBJ2-4, with 10 bases that match TRBD1. V was clipped by 2 bases and J by 1 base; unmatched bases: 8. The CDR3 has 18 residues. Germline CDR1 is MNHEY and CDR2 is SVGAGI. Here the CDR3 DNA reads TGTGCCAGCAGTTACACCTCCAGACAGGGGGCTGCCAAAAACATTCAGTACTTC. This gives the protein CASSYTSRQGAAKNIQYF.

The V call is TRBV7-9, the J call TRBJ2-1, with D possibly being TRBD2 (5 bases). Trimming pared 3 bases from V and 9 bases from J, leaving 6 bases between. Germline V gene sequence: CDR1 SEHNR, CDR2 FQNEAQ (reference sequence). This CDR3 spans 11 amino acids. CDR3: CASSFGSEQFF. CDR3 sequence (DNA): TGTGCCAGCAGCTTTGGGAGTGAGCAGTTCTTC.

The gene calls are TRBV11-2 and TRBJ1-2; D gene uncertain. Germline V gives CDR1 SGHAT, CDR2 FQNNGV. The V and J ends lost 1 base and 2 bases respectively, with 11 bases between them. There are 15 residues in the CDR3. Written as DNA, the CDR3 is TGTGCCAGCAGCTTAGTCCGGTTCACCAACTATGGCTACACCTTC. Its translation is CASSLVRFTNYGYTF.

The J gene is TRBJ2-5, the V gene TRBV28; 12 nucleotides align to TRBD2. The germline V gene encodes CDR1 MDHEN and CDR2 SYDVKM. The junction had 9 bases not matched to a gene; V was cut back by 5 bases and J by 5 bases. The CDR3 totals 16 residues. The CDR3 region has the DNA TGTGCCAGCAGTATACCCGGGCTAGCGGGAGGGGAGACCCAGTACTTC. This gives the protein CASSIPGLAGGETQYF.

The chain carries TRBV19 and TRBJ2-3; D perhaps matches TRBD2 (6 bases). The V end was cut by 3 bases, the J end by 2 bases, with 15 bases between. CDR3 length: 16 residues. CDR1 is LNHDA and CDR2 is SQIVND in the germline V gene (reference sequence). The CDR3 here is CASSMGASEATDTQYF. CDR3 bases: TGTGCCAGTAGTATGGGCGCTAGCGAGGCCACAGATACGCAGTATTTT.

The V gene is TRBV2, the J gene TRBJ2-3, with 7 positions matching TRBD1. The V gene end was trimmed by 7 bases and the J gene end by 3 bases; junction bases not matched to a gene: 4. Germline lookup yields CDR1 SNHLY and CDR2 FYNNEI. This CDR3 region has 13 residues. The CDR3 sequence: CASTTGATDTQYF. The CDR3 DNA reads TGTGCCAGCACCACAGGGGCAACAGATACGCAGTATTTT.

This sequence joins TRBV11-1 and TRBJ1-1; D gene ambiguous. V dropped 1 base and J dropped 5 bases, with 11 bases sitting between them. Germline assignment: CDR1 SGHAT and CDR2 FQDESV (reference sequence). This CDR3 is built from 14 residues. The CDR3 DNA sequence: TGTGCCAGCAGCTTAGGGGAATTTGGAACTGAAGCTTTCTTT. Translated: CASSLGEFGTEAFF. Drawing the rest from reference TRBV11-1 and TRBJ1-1, the complete variable domain is EAEVAQSPRYKITEKSQAVAFWCDPISGHATLYWYRQILGQGPELLVQFQDESVVDDSQLPKDRFSAERLKGVDSTLKIQPAELGDSAMYLCASSLGEFGTEAFFGQGTRLTVV.

The V call is TRBV11-3, the J call TRBJ2-3; D is possibly TRBD2 (5 bases). V was trimmed by 7 bases and J by 5 bases, leaving 10 bases between them. The CDR3 contains 12 residues. Germline V CDR1 and CDR2: SGHNT, YENEEA. In nucleotides, the CDR3 is TGTGCCAGCACCCCCGGACTAGATACGCAGTATTTT. Protein: CASTPGLDTQYF.

V is TRBV12-3 or TRBV12-4 and J is TRBJ1-5; D might be TRBD1 (5 bases). V was pared by 0 bases and J by 7 bases, with 7 bases between. This CDR3 region has 13 residues. CDR3 DNA: TGTGCCAGCAGTTTAGCCCGGGACCAGCCCCAGCATTTT. Protein: CASSLARDQPQHF.

This clonotype was seen ten or more times. J is TRBJ2-7 and V is TRBV9; D may correspond to TRBD1 or TRBD2 (5 bases each). This CDR3 is built from 14 residues. CDR1 is SGDLS and CDR2 is YYNGEE in the germline V gene. Trimming removed 0 bases from V and 2 bases from J, with 9 bases in between. The CDR3 loop reads CASSVAGAPYEQYF. The CDR3 DNA is TGTGCCAGCAGCGTAGCCGGGGCACCCTACGAGCAGTACTTC.

This chain joins TRBV18 and TRBJ1-2; no clear D gene. V dropped 2 bases and J dropped 4 bases, with 11 bases sitting between them. CDR3 size: 14 residues. From germline, CDR1 is KGHSH and CDR2 LQKENI. CDR3 coding DNA: TGTGCCAGCTCACCAGCCGACAAGGGCTATGGCTACACCTTC. This gives the protein CASSPADKGYGYTF.

This clonotype was observed a few times. CDR3 DNA sequence: TGCAGCGTTGAACTAGCGGAGATAAGCTCCTACAATGAGCAGTTCTTC. Translating it yields CSVELAEISSYNEQFF. This chain links TRBV29-1 with TRBJ2-1; 7 bases agree with TRBD2. The CDR3 is 16 amino acids. Trimming at V came to 2 bases and at J to 0 bases, leaving 7 bases not matched to a gene. Germline values: CDR1 SQVTM, CDR2 ANQGSEA.

This clonotype was observed at least ten times. V is TRBV12-3 or TRBV12-4 and J is TRBJ2-7; 7 bases align to TRBD1. J was trimmed by 2 bases and V by 3 bases; bases with no gene match: 7. The CDR3 spans 15 residues. This chain's CDR3 is CASSFSGTAAYEQYF. The CDR3 nucleotides are TGTGCCAGCAGTTTTTCCGGGACAGCCGCCTACGAGCAGTACTTC.